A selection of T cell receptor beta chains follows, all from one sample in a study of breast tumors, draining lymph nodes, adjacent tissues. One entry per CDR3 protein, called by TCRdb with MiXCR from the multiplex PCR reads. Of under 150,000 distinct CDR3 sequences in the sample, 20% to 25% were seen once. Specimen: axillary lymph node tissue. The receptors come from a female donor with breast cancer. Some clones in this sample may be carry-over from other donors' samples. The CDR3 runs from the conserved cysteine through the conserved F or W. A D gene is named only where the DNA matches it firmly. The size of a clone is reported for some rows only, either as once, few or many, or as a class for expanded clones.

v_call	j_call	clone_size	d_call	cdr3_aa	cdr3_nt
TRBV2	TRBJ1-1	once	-	CASRVGGNTEAFF	TGTGCCAGCAGAGTCGGGGGTAACACTGAAGCTTTCTTT
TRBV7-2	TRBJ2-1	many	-	CASRSRDGYNEQFF	TGTGCCAGCAGGTCACGGGACGGATACAATGAGCAGTTCTTC
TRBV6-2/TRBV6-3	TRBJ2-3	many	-	CASNAAGRTDTQYF	TGTGCCAGCAACGCGGCGGGGCGCACAGATACGCAGTATTTT
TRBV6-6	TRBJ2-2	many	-	CASSYSGGSDGELFF	TGTGCCAGCAGTTACTCCGGGGGATCGGACGGGGAGCTGTTTTTT
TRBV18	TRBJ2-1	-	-	CASSPPFPLPPDNEQFF	TGTGCCAGCTCACCACCTTTCCCCTTGCCACCCGACAATGAGCAGTTCTTC
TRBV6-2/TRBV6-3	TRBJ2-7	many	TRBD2	CASSPNTRRTSGRVGTYEQYF	TGTGCCAGCAGTCCAAATACCCGACGGACTAGCGGGAGAGTCGGAACCTACGAGCAGTACTTC
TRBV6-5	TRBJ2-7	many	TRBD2	CASGPRTSRSF	TGTGCCAGCGGACCACGGACTAGTCGAAGCTTC
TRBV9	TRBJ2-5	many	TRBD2	CASSGRGGLAGETQYF	TGTGCCAGCAGCGGTCGCGGGGGGCTAGCGGGAGAGACCCAGTACTTC
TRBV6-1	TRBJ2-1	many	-	CASSEFLGVGFF	TGTGCCAGCAGTGAATTTTTGGGGGTGGGGTTCTTC
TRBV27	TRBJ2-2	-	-	CASRSSDRDTGELFF	TGTGCCAGCAGGAGTTCGGACAGAGACACCGGGGAGCTGTTTTTT
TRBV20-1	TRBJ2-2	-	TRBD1	CSATQGALNTGELFF	TGCAGTGCAACACAGGGGGCCCTGAACACCGGGGAGCTGTTTTTT
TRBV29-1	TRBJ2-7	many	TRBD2	CSVGLGPNEQYF	TGCAGCGTAGGACTAGGCCCCAACGAGCAGTACTTC
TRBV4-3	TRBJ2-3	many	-	CASSQDENSDTQYF	TGCGCCAGCAGCCAAGATGAGAATTCAGATACGCAGTATTTT
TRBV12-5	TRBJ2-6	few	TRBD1	CASGLRGQGAPGANVLTF	TGTGCTAGTGGTTTGAGGGGACAGGGGGCGCCTGGGGCCAACGTCCTGACTTTC
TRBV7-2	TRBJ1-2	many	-	CASSLRGFYGYTF	TGTGCCAGCAGCTTAAGGGGGTTCTATGGCTACACCTTC
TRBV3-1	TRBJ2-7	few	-	CASSRRAPPYEQYF	TGTGCCAGCAGCCGAAGAGCGCCTCCCTACGAGCAGTACTTC
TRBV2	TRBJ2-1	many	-	CASNILGSEQFF	TGTGCCAGCAACATACTAGGAAGCGAGCAGTTCTTC
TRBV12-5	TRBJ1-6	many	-	CASGPSGAYNSPLHF	TGTGCTAGTGGGCCTTCGGGGGCTTATAATTCACCCCTCCACTTT